This is a list of T cell receptor beta chains from one sample in a study of T cell responses to AZD1222 COVID-19 vaccine. This table comes from immunoSEQ multiplex PCR, and its TCRdb copy is limited to in-frame clones, with some not included. The table includes about 82,000 clones, 80% to 95% detected once. The specimen comprised peripheral blood, sampled 28 days after the second AZD1222 dose. The receptors stem from an adult who received the AZD1222 COVID-19 vaccine. CDR3s include the opening cysteine and the closing phenylalanine or tryptophan. A D gene is named only where the DNA matches it firmly. Some rows mark clone size as missing; the rest say once, few, many or name a class of expanded clone.

size	D	J	V	DNA	CDR3
.	.	TRBJ2-7	TRBV29-1	TGCAGCGTTGTATTTAGCGGCGAGCAGTACTTC	CSVVFSGEQYF
.	.	TRBJ1-5	TRBV10-3	TGTGCCATCAGTGAGACAGGGAATAGCAATCAGCCCCAGCATTTT	CAISETGNSNQPQHF
.	TRBD1	TRBJ2-2	TRBV2	TGTGCCAGCAGACCACACAGGGGGACGAACACCGGGGAGCTGTTTTTT	CASRPHRGTNTGELFF
.	.	TRBJ1-6	TRBV30	TGTGCCTCCTCACCCGGGGTAACACCCCTCCACTTT	CASSPGVTPLHF
few	.	TRBJ2-3	TRBV7-2	TGTGCCAGCAATTCACGTACGGCCAGCACAGATACGCAGTATTTT	CASNSRTASTDTQYF
.	TRBD2	TRBJ2-5	TRBV29-1	TGCAGCGTACGTAGCGGGGGAGAAGAGACCCAGTACTTC	CSVRSGGEETQYF
once	TRBD1	TRBJ1-3	TRBV15	TGTGCCACCGAGGGGGCGAGGGGAAACACCATATATTTT	CATEGARGNTIYF
once	TRBD2	TRBJ2-1	TRBV5-1	TGCGCCAGCAGCTCCCCATTAGCGGGGGCCTCGTCTGAGCAGTTCTTC	CASSSPLAGASSEQFF
once	TRBD1	TRBJ1-4	TRBV10-3	TGTGCCATCAGGGGACAGTCTAATGAAAAACTGTTTTTT	CAIRGQSNEKLFF
.	TRBD1	TRBJ2-7	TRBV7-9	TGTGCCAGCAGCTCGTACGACAGGGACGGGTCCTACGAGCAGTACTTC	CASSSYDRDGSYEQYF
.	TRBD2	TRBJ2-5	TRBV25-1	TGTGCCAGCAGTACGGGGGGGTCGTACCAAGAGACCCAGTACTTC	CASSTGGSYQETQYF
.	TRBD1	TRBJ2-7	TRBV6-1	TGTGCCAGCAGTGATCAGCAGGGGGCCTACGAGCAGTACTTC	CASSDQQGAYEQYF
.	.	TRBJ2-7	TRBV29-1	TGCAGCGTCGGGGGTTCCTACGAGCAGTACTTC	CSVGGSYEQYF
.	TRBD1	TRBJ2-6	TRBV19	TGTGCCAGTAGTAGATTTCCCACAGGGGGCGGATCACCCTCTGGGGCCAACGTCCTGACTTTC	CASSRFPTGGGSPSGANVLTF
once	.	TRBJ1-1	TRBV12-1	TGTGCCAGCAGCTTTGTTTGTGGGCCGGAGGTGGAAAACACTGAAGCTTTCTTT	CASSFVCGPEVENTEAFF
.	.	TRBJ2-3	TRBV5-4	TGTGCCAGCAGCCCGAGGCAGGGGCCTAGCACAGATACGCAGTATTTT	CASSPRQGPSTDTQYF
.	.	TRBJ2-2	TRBV28	TGTGCCAGCAGTTCCTACACCGGGGAGCTGTTTTTT	CASSSYTGELFF
.	.	TRBJ2-7	TRBV7-8	TGTGCCAGCAGCTTAGTTTTTGATCTTCCCACCTACGAGCAGTACTTC	CASSLVFDLPTYEQYF
.	.	TRBJ1-4	TRBV12-3/TRBV12-4	TGTGCCAGCAGTTTTCGTCCTGAAAAACTGTTTTTT	CASSFRPEKLFF
.	.	TRBJ2-3	TRBV7-2	TGTGCCAGCAGCTTAACGGTCGGAGGGGATACGCAGTATTTT	CASSLTVGGDTQYF
.	.	TRBJ2-5	TRBV11-3	TGTGCCAGCAGCTTACGGACTATACAAGAGACCCAGTACTTC	CASSLRTIQETQYF
.	.	TRBJ2-3	TRBV6-5	TGTGCCAGCAGTTACTTCAGGGACCGAAGCACAGATACGCAGTATTTT	CASSYFRDRSTDTQYF
.	.	TRBJ1-4	TRBV7-8	TGTGCCAGCAGCTTAGGGGTTTATGTGGCAGGGGCCACTAATGAAAAACTGTTTTTT	CASSLGVYVAGATNEKLFF
few	.	TRBJ1-2	TRBV18	TGTGCCAGCTCACCGTACGGCAGGGACTATGGCTACACCTTC	CASSPYGRDYGYTF
.	.	TRBJ2-6	TRBV6-5	TGTGCCAGCAGTTACTCTGACACCTCTGGGGCCAACGTCCTGACTTTC	CASSYSDTSGANVLTF
.	.	TRBJ1-3	TRBV5-6	TGTGCCAGCAGCTTGTTTCAGGGTTCACACAGAAACACCATATATTTT	CASSLFQGSHRNTIYF
.	.	TRBJ2-2	TRBV12-3/TRBV12-4	TGTGCCAGCAGTTCCGGGGAGCTGTTTTTT	CASSSGELFF
.	.	TRBJ2-7	TRBV6-1	TGTGCCAGCAGTGAACAGGGCAGGCGGGGCGAGCAGTACTTC	CASSEQGRRGEQYF
.	.	TRBJ2-5	TRBV24-1	TGTGCCACCAGTGATTCACACCAAGAGACCCAGTACTTC	CATSDSHQETQYF
.	.	TRBJ1-1	TRBV7-9	TGTGCCAGCAGCCGTGGGGGGAGCACTGAAGCTTTCTTT	CASSRGGSTEAFF
.	.	TRBJ1-4	TRBV5-1	TGCGCCAGCAGCTCGAACGTTGCAACTAATGAAAAACTGTTTTTT	CASSSNVATNEKLFF
.	TRBD2	TRBJ2-1	TRBV6-1	TGTGCCAGCAGTGATTACATCGCGGGGGGGTTCAATGAGCAGTTCTTC	CASSDYIAGGFNEQFF